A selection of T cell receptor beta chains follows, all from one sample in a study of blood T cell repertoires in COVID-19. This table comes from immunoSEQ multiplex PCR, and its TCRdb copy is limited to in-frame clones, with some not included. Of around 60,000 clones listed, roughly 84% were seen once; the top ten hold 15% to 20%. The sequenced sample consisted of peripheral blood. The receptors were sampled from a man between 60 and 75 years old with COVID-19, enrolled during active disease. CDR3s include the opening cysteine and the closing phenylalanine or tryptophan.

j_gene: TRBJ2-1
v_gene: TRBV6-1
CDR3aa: CASSVGMRGSSYNEQFF

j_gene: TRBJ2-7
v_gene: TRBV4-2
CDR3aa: CASSQGAGAGEHEQYF

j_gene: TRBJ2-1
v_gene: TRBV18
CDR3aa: CASSPRAGYNEQFF

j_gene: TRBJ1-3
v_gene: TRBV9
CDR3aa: CASSVAQGYGNTIYF

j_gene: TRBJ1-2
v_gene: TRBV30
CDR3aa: CAWSPPGTGDGYTF

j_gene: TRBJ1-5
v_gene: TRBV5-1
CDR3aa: CASSSGGADNQPQHF

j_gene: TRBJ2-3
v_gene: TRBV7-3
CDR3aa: CASSLIPSTDTQYF

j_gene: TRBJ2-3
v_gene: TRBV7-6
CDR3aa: CASSLGKVASGRDIDTQYF

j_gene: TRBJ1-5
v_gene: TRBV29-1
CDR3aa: CSVEVGSHGNQPQHF

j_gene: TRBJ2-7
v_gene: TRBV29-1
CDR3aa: CSVRDRGFDNEQYF

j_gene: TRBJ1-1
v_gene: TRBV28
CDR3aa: CAATEMNTEAFF

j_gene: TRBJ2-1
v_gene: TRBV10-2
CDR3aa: CASISGSVYNEQFF

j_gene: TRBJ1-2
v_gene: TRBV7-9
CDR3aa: CASRLDTVYGYTF

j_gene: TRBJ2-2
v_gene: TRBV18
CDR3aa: CASSPRTGGGTGELFF

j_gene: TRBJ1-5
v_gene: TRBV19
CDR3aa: CASSRVQDSNQPQHF

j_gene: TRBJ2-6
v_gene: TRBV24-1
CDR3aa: CATTQGEAGANVLTF

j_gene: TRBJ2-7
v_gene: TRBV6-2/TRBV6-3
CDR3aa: CASSSGLAGVPYLDEQYF

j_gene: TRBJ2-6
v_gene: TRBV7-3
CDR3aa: CASSPDRVVGANVLTF

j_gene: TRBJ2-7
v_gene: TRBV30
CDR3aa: CAWSKTGGTNEQYF

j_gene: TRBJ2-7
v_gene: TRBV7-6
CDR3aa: CASSPDYEQYF

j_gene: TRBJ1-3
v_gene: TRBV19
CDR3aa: CASSRTGWQVSGNTIYF

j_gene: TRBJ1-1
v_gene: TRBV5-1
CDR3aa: CASSPSGGMGTEAFF

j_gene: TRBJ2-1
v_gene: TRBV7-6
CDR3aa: CASSQGSGGNNEQFF

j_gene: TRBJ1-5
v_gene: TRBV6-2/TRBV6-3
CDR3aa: CASSYSKGRVRQPQHF

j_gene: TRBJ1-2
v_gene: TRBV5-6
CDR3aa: CASSPLAGGDGNYGYTF

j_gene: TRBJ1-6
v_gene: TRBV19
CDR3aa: CASSIDSRGSSYNSPLHF

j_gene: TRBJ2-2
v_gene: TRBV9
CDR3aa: CASSVRAGGPGDGELFF

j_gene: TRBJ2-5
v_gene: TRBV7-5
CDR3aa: CVRSRGIGQETQYF

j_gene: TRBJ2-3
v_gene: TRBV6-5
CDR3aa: CASSYFSSIGTDTQYF

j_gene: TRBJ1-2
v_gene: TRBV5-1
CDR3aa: CASSLATQYYDGYTF

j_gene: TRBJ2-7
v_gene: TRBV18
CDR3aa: CASSPGQTTYEQYF

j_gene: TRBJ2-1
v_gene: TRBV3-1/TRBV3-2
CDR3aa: CASSLFITSGGRHEQFF

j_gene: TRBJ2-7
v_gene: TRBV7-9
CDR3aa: CASSQSQDRGHEQYF

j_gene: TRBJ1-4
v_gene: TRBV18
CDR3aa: CASSPKGQGRTNEKLFF

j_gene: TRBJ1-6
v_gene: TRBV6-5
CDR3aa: CASRGGTAYNSPLHF

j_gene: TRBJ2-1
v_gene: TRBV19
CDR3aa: CASSIQNEQFF

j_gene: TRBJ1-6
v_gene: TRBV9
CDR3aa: CASTPAGSYNSPLHF

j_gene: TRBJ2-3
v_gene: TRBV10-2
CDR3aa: CASSLVEIDTQYF

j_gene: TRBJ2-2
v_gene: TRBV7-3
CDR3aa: CASSLPAGLNTGELFF

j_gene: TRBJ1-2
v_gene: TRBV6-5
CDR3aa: CASSNGGATDYGYTF

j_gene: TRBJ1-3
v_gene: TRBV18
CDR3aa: CASSPSEGAEGNTIYF

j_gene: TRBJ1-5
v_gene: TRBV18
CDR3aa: CASSRTRDYQPQHF

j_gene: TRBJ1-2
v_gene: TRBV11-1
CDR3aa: CASSLHPEGNYGYTF

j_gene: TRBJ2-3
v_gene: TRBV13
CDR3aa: CASSLGGGISTDTQYF

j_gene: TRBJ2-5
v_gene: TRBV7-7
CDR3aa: CASSLAPGGQETQYF

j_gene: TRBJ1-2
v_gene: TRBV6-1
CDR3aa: CASSERDSNIFNYGYTF

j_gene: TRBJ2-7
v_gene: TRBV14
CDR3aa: CASSQDLGRGEQYF

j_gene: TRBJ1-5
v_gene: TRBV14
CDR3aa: CASSQEEGATQPQHF

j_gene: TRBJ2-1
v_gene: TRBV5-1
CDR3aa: CASSPRQDRYNEQFF

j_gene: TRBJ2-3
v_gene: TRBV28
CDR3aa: CASVSGLFTDTQYF

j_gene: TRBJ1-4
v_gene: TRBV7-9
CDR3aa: CASSPFSSVNEKLFF

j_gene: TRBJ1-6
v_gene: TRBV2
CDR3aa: CASGAGTGSSPLHF

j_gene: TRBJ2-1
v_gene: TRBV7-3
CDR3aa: CASSPQTSPNEQFF

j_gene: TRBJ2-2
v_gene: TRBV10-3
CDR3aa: CAISAIPGFGGELFF

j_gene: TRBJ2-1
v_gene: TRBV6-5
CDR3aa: CASSYPGGDNEQFF

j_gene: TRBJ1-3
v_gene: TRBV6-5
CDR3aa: CASIPLGSGNTIYF

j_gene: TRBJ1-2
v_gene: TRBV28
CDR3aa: CASSLQGTASWFDYGYTF

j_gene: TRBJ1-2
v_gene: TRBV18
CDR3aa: CASSPPAGAGYTF

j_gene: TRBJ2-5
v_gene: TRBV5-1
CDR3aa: CASSLAGDAQETQYF

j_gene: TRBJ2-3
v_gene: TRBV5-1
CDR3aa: CASSLQGGNTDTQYF